A single sample gave rise to the 29 T cell receptor beta chains below, sequenced in a study of T cell repertoires in cytomegalovirus infection (dated by TCRdb to the late 2010s). The label giving this sample's treatment or condition can be read as: in vitro stimulation with specific CMV peptide epitopes to enrich CMV-specific T cells. For these receptors, no antigen is known. TCRdb lists the instrument as Illumina HiSeq 1500. The raw public reads went through TCRdb reprocessing: fastp at Q25, MiXCR clone calling, in-frame beta chains kept. Here each entry gathers all rows of one CDR3 protein and keeps the most common genes and DNA. This sample holds some 800,000 distinct CDR3 sequences; approximately 32% were observed only once. The top ten constitute 12% of the sample. This material consisted of cultured CD8+ T cells from PBMCs, taken from culture after CMV antigen stimulation. These receptors all stem from a human donor in good health (CMV status not recorded). Some clones in this sample may be carry-over from other donors' samples.

The chain uses TRBV13 and TRBJ2-3; D possibly matches TRBD1 or TRBD2 (5 bases each). Germline V lookup: CDR1 PRHDT, CDR2 FYEKMQ (reference sequence). This CDR3 is built from 15 residues. The V and J ends lost 5 bases and 2 bases respectively, with 14 bases between them. CDR3 region: CASSPRTGTTDTQYF. In nucleotides, the CDR3 is TGTGCCAGCAGCCCCAGGACGGGGACCACAGATACGCAGTATTTT.

The chain is built from TRBV9 and TRBJ1-2; TRBD1 agrees at 7 bases. Germline lookup yields CDR1 SGDLS and CDR2 YYNGEE. The V gene end was trimmed by 6 bases and the J gene end by 3 bases; junction bases not matched to a gene: 14. The CDR3 runs to 16 residues. The CDR3 loop is CASTQGTVGNHYGYTF. DNA of the CDR3: TGTGCCAGCACCCAGGGGACAGTGGGGAACCACTATGGCTACACCTTC. Full variable domain (missing parts from reference TRBV9 and TRBJ1-2): DSGVTQTPKHLITATGQRVTLRCSPRSGDLSVYWYQQSLDQGLQFLIQYYNGEERAKGNILERFSAQQFPDLHSELNLSSLELGDSALYFCASTQGTVGNHYGYTFGSGTRLTVV.

The rearrangement uses TRBV4-3 and TRBJ1-2; 10 bases align to TRBD1. Trimming took 0 bases from V and 4 from J; bases not matched to a gene: 2. The CDR3 contains 15 residues. Germline assignment: CDR1 LGHNA and CDR2 YSLEER. CDR3: CASSQERDRGYGYTF. The CDR3 region has the DNA TGCGCCAGCAGCCAAGAGAGGGACAGGGGCTATGGCTACACCTTC.

This clonotype was observed many times. The chain links TRBV12-3 or TRBV12-4 to TRBJ2-1; perhaps TRBD2 as D (5 bases). V gave up 3 bases and J gave up 9 bases, with 12 bases separating them. This CDR3 has 13 residues. In nucleotides, the CDR3 is TGTGCCAGCAGTTTTGGTTATGGGAGTGAGCAGTTCTTC. It specifies CASSFGYGSEQFF.

This clonotype turned up a few times. This rearrangement joins TRBV19 to TRBJ2-2, with 9 bases identical to TRBD2. Germline V lookup: CDR1 LNHDA, CDR2 SQIVND (reference sequence). This CDR3 is built from 15 residues. Germline trimming cut 6 bases from V and 1 base from J; bases unmatched to any gene: 3. The CDR3 region is CASSPSGENTGELFF. CDR3 coding DNA: TGTGCCAGTAGCCCTAGCGGGGAGAACACCGGGGAGCTGTTTTTT.

J is TRBJ2-1 and V is TRBV7-9; 9 bases are a match to TRBD1. Germline CDR1 and CDR2: SEHNR and FQNEAQ (reference sequence). Unmatched junction bases numbered 10, after V lost 6 bases and J lost 4 bases. The CDR3 runs to 16 residues. CDR3 sequence reads: CASSFPDRGVYNEQFF. The DNA for the CDR3 is TGTGCCAGCAGTTTTCCGGACAGGGGAGTTTACAATGAGCAGTTCTTC.

V and J are TRBV20-1 and TRBJ2-1, with TRBD2 as a possible D gene (5 bases). Germline CDR1 DFQATT, CDR2 SNEGSKA (reference sequence). This CDR3 contains 12 residues. The V end lost 3 bases, the J end lost 2 bases, and 5 bases lay between the germline ends. The CDR3 nucleotides are TGCAGTGCTAGCGGGACCTACAATGAGCAGTTCTTC. It encodes CSASGTYNEQFF.

This sequence joins TRBV4-1 and TRBJ2-7, with 9 bases that match TRBD1. The CDR3 contains 16 residues. J was trimmed by 4 bases and V by 1 base; bases with no gene match: 8. Germline V gene sequence: CDR1 MGHRA, CDR2 YSYEKL. The CDR3 bases are TGCGCCAGCAGCCAAGGGTCGGGGACAGGGCCATACGAGCAGTACTTC. The encoded protein is CASSQGSGTGPYEQYF.

This clonotype has only a few counts. The chain is built from TRBV7-6 and TRBJ2-7; 7 bases fit TRBD2. CDR3 length: 13 residues. V dropped 5 bases and J dropped 2; count of bases not matched to a gene: 3. CDR1 is SGHVS, CDR2 FNYEAQ, per germline. CDR3 sequence (DNA): TGTGCCAGCAGCGGGGGGGGGGCCTACGAGCAGTACTTC. This sequence encodes CASSGGGAYEQYF.

This clonotype was detected a few times. The chain has TRBV7-9 and TRBJ2-7, with 7 bases matching TRBD1. From germline, CDR1 is SEHNR and CDR2 FQNEAQ (reference sequence). V shed 5 bases and J 4 bases; nucleotides not matched to a gene: 8. This CDR3 spans 14 amino acids. For the CDR3, the DNA is TGTGCCAGCAGCACAGACAGGGATAGATACGAGCAGTACGTC. Amino acid sequence: CASSTDRDRYEQYV.

CDR3 bases: TGTGCCAGTAGTCCTATGGGACAGGGTGAAGATACGCAGTATTTT. Residues: CASSPMGQGEDTQYF. The chain employs TRBV19 and TRBJ2-3; 9 bases agree with TRBD1. The CDR3 spans 15 residues. V lost 5 bases, J lost 5 bases, and 8 bases stayed unmatched. Per the germline V gene, CDR1 is LNHDA and CDR2 is SQIVND (reference sequence).

The chain is built from TRBV5-4 and TRBJ2-5; TRBD2 is a possible D gene (5 bases). This CDR3 has 14 residues. Trimming removed 2 bases from V and 2 bases from J, with 10 bases in between. Germline CDR1 reads SGHNT; CDR2 reads YYREEE (reference sequence). CDR3 bases: TGTGCCAGCAGCTTTAATAGCGTTCAAGAGACCCAGTACTTC. Its translation is CASSFNSVQETQYF.

The table lists this clonotype with many counts. The chain links TRBV7-2 to TRBJ2-1; 8 bases are shared with TRBD2. The V gene end was trimmed by 0 bases and the J gene end by 2 bases; junction bases not matched to a gene: 0. The CDR3 consists of 15 residues. CDR1 is SGHTA and CDR2 is FQGNSA in the germline V gene. The CDR3 nucleotides read TGTGCCAGCAGCTTAGCCGGGGGGGCCTACAATGAGCAGTTCTTC. It is translated as CASSLAGGAYNEQFF.

This chain uses TRBV6-5 with TRBJ1-1; possibly TRBD1 for D (6 bases). Germline-derived CDR1 and CDR2 are MNHEY and SVGAGI. V dropped 2 bases and J dropped 5 bases, with 12 bases sitting between them. The CDR3 loop spans 14 amino acids. The CDR3 region is CASSYQGRGTEAFF. The CDR3 region has the DNA TGTGCCAGCAGTTACCAGGGGAGGGGAACTGAAGCTTTCTTT.

This clonotype was detected many times. The chain has TRBV7-8 and TRBJ2-3, with D perhaps matching TRBD2 (6 bases). The V gene's germline CDR1 is SGHVS and CDR2 FQNEAQ. This CDR3 contains 15 residues. Trimming cost V 11 bases and J 2 bases, with 20 bases left between them. The CDR3 is CAAGRVGDTTDTQYF. CDR3 DNA sequence: TGTGCCGCGGGGCGGGTGGGGGATACCACAGATACGCAGTATTTT.

Concerning this clonotype: Since no conserved phenylalanine or tryptophan closes the CDR3, a read error is the likely cause. V and J are TRBV7-2 and TRBJ2-7; D possibly uses TRBD1 or TRBD2 (5 bases each). Germline values: CDR1 SGHTA, CDR2 FQGNSA. Trimming removed 1 base at V and 7 bases at J, with 11 bases between. The CDR3 covers 13 residues. CDR3 sequence: CASSLGGVREQYC. In nucleotides, the CDR3 is TGTGCCAGCAGCTTAGGAGGGGTTCGTGAGCAGTACTGC.

V and J are TRBV7-4 and TRBJ1-1; weak D call: TRBD1 (6 bases). The CDR3 extends over 16 amino acids. Per germline, CDR1 SGHVT and CDR2 SQSDAQ. Trimming stripped 4 bases from V and 2 bases from J, with 17 bases between. The CDR3 DNA follows: TGTGCCAGCAGCTCCTCCAAATTAGGGGGTAACACTGAAGCTTTCTTT. Encoded protein: CASSSSKLGGNTEAFF.

The CDR3 coding sequence is TGCGCCAGCATTTCTAGCACAGATACGCAGTATTTT. Translation gives CASISSTDTQYF. The rearrangement links TRBV4-1 to TRBJ2-3; D ambiguous. The CDR3 consists of 12 residues. Germline CDR1 and CDR2: MGHRA and YSYEKL. V was clipped by 7 bases and J by 0 bases, with 5 bases between them.

The chain carries TRBV27 and TRBJ2-7; no clear D. CDR3 length equals 17 residues. V gave up 2 bases and J gave up 3 bases, with 20 bases separating them. The germline CDR1 and CDR2 sequences are MNHEY and SMNVEV (reference sequence). CDR3 sequence (DNA): TGTGCCAGCAGTTTAAATTCCATAGGCGGCCCATTCTACGAGCAGTACTTC. As protein: CASSLNSIGGPFYEQYF.

This chain links TRBV12-3 or TRBV12-4 with TRBJ1-5, with D possibly matching TRBD1 (5 bases). Trimming took off 7 bases at V and 0 bases at J, with 16 bases between the two ends. This CDR3 comprises 16 residues. The CDR3 region has the DNA TGTGCCAGCACGGGGGTCCTCGACGATAGCAATCAGCCCCAGCATTTT. Translating gives CASTGVLDDSNQPQHF.

The rearrangement uses TRBV25-1 and TRBJ1-6; a possible D gene is TRBD1 (5 bases). Trimming cost V 0 bases and J 11 bases, with 17 bases left between them. The germline CDR1 and CDR2 sequences are MGHDK and SYGVNS. This CDR3 has 16 residues. The CDR3 protein is CASSEYFSQGVAPLHF. In nucleotides, the CDR3 is TGTGCCAGCAGTGAATATTTTTCCCAGGGCGTAGCACCCCTCCACTTT.

There are a few counts of this clonotype. This rearrangement joins TRBV6-5 to TRBJ1-2; D gene unclear. There are 14 residues in the CDR3. Trimming removed 0 bases from V and 6 bases from J, with 11 bases in between. Per the germline V gene, CDR1 is MNHEY and CDR2 is SVGAGI. CDR3 in DNA: TGTGCCAGCAGTTACTCGAGGCCACTCCATGGCTACACCTTC. Protein product: CASSYSRPLHGYTF.

This clonotype has a single count. The genes are TRBV3-1 and TRBJ1-1; D is uncertain. CDR1 LGHDT and CDR2 YNNKEL come from the germline V gene (reference sequence). The CDR3 contains 15 residues. The V gene lost 1 base and the J gene lost 0 bases, with 9 bases spanning the gap. This CDR3 reads CASSQGLGMNTEAFF. In DNA form, the CDR3 reads TGTGCCAGCAGCCAAGGGCTGGGCATGAACACTGAAGCTTTCTTT. The entire variable domain, with the rest obtained from reference TRBV3-1 and TRBJ1-1, is as follows: DTAVSQTPKYLVTQMGNDKSIKCEQNLGHDTMYWYKQDSKKFLKIMFSYNNKELIINETVPNRFSPKSPDKAHLNLHINSLELGDSAVYFCASSQGLGMNTEAFFGQGTRLTVV.

This clonotype has a handful of counts. The J gene is TRBJ2-1, the V gene TRBV19; 10 bases map to TRBD2. V shed 11 bases, J shed 2 bases, and the junction held 6 bases outside the gene matches. Germline V gives CDR1 LNHDA, CDR2 SQIVND (reference sequence). The CDR3 consists of 14 residues. This chain's CDR3 is CAGGLAGAYNEQFF. As DNA, the CDR3 is TGTGCCGGGGGGCTAGCGGGGGCCTACAATGAGCAGTTCTTC.

The V gene is TRBV20-1, the J gene TRBJ1-1; weak D call: TRBD1 (5 bases). Germline loops: CDR1 DFQATT, CDR2 SNEGSKA (reference sequence). The CDR3 loop spans 13 amino acids. V lost 5 bases, J lost 1 base, and 11 bases lay in between. CDR3 residues: CSAWGRRNTEAFF. The DNA of the CDR3 is TGCAGTGCTTGGGGACGGCGGAACACTGAAGCTTTCTTT.

The chain employs TRBV29-1 and TRBJ1-2; no clear D. With 3 bases removed from V and 6 bases from J, the gap between germline ends came to 8 bases. Germline V gene lookup returns CDR1 SQVTM and CDR2 ANQGSEA. This CDR3 comprises 11 residues. Here the CDR3 reads CSVESPHGYTF. As DNA, the CDR3 is TGCAGCGTTGAGAGTCCCCATGGCTACACCTTC. Variable domain in full (rest from reference TRBV29-1 and TRBJ1-2): SAVISQKPSRDICQRGTSLTIQCQVDSQVTMMFWYRQQPGQSLTLIATANQGSEATYESGFVIDKFPISRPNLTFSTLTVSNMSPEDSSIYLCSVESPHGYTFGSGTRLTVV.

The CDR3 coding sequence is TGCGCCAGCCCCGGGGACAGCTCAGGTGAGCAGTACGTC. The encoded protein is CASPGDSSGEQYV. V and J are TRBV5-1 and TRBJ2-7, with 7 bases lining up with TRBD1. The V segment lost 7 bases and the J segment 7 bases; nucleotides outside the gene matches: 11. This CDR3 region has 13 residues. Looked up from germline, CDR1 is SGHRS and CDR2 is YFSETQ.

This chain links TRBV25-1 with TRBJ2-2, with D hard to call. The V and J ends lost 2 bases and 8 bases respectively, with 9 bases between them. Per the germline V gene, CDR1 is MGHDK and CDR2 is SYGVNS. The CDR3 sequence is 13 residues long. CDR3 coding DNA: TGTGCCAGCAGTGAAGACCGGTTTGGGGAGCTGTTTTTT. Translating gives CASSEDRFGELFF.

A few counts support this clonotype. The gene calls are TRBV11-2 and TRBJ2-6, with a tentative D call TRBD2 (5 bases). Trimming shortened V by 5 bases and J by 2 bases, and 10 bases separated the two germline ends. This CDR3 spans 15 amino acids. Germline-derived CDR1 and CDR2 are SGHAT and FQNNGV. The chain's CDR3 is CASSARTAGANVLTF. CDR3 bases: TGTGCCAGCAGCGCTCGGACTGCTGGGGCCAACGTCCTGACTTTC.